The next 21 T cell receptor beta chains were all read from a single sample in a study of blood T cell repertoires in COVID-19. Repertoires were generated with immunoSEQ multiplex PCR, while TCRdb's copy carries only in-frame clones and drops some. The top ten hold 4.5% of the sample, which has 150,000 or so clones, about three quarters seen once. Sequenced material: peripheral blood. The receptors shown here come from a woman aged 80 or older with active or convalescent COVID-19.

The chain uses TRBV15 and TRBJ1-5; D may be TRBD1 (6 bases). CDR1 and CDR2 (germline): LNHNV, YYDKDF (reference sequence). The CDR3 extends over 15 amino acids. Trimming left V 0 bases short and J 5 bases short, with 11 bases between. The CDR3 sequence: CATSRDLGHYQPQHF. The CDR3 DNA follows: TGTGCCACCAGCAGAGATCTGGGACATTATCAGCCCCAGCATTTT.

The chain carries TRBV30 and TRBJ2-2, with a tentative D call TRBD1 (5 bases). Germline V gene sequence: CDR1 GTSNPN, CDR2 SVGIG (reference sequence). The CDR3 sequence is 14 residues long. The V and J ends lost 3 bases and 5 bases respectively, with 13 bases between them. CDR3 in amino acids: CAWSAGLSTGELFF. CDR3 nucleotides: TGTGCCTGGAGCGCAGGGTTATCGACCGGGGAGCTGTTTTTT.

In nucleotides, the CDR3 is TGTGCCAGCAGCTTAGGACTAGCGGGGGACACCGGGGAGCTGTTTTTT. Amino acid sequence: CASSLGLAGDTGELFF. The V and J genes are TRBV13 and TRBJ2-2; 11 bases fit TRBD2. Germline lookup yields CDR1 PRHDT and CDR2 FYEKMQ (reference sequence). J was trimmed by 3 bases and V by 0 bases; bases with no gene match: 0. CDR3 length: 16 amino acids.

This rearrangement joins TRBV24-1 to TRBJ2-3, with D possibly TRBD2 on 6 matching bases. Germline loops: CDR1 KGHDR, CDR2 SFDVKD. The CDR3 runs 14 residues. The V and J ends lost 5 bases and 4 bases respectively, with 12 bases between them. CDR3 coding DNA: TGTGCCACCAGTGTTGAGGGACTGGCAGATACGCAGTATTTT. Its translation: CATSVEGLADTQYF.

The gene calls are TRBV7-9 and TRBJ1-5, with 10 bases fitting TRBD1. CDR1 and CDR2 from the germline V gene are SEHNR and FQNEAQ (reference sequence). V was clipped by 8 bases and J by 4 bases; unmatched bases: 2. The CDR3 sequence is 13 residues long. CDR3 amino acids: CASQDRGNQPQHF. CDR3 coding DNA: TGTGCCAGCCAGGACAGGGGGAATCAGCCCCAGCATTTT.

This rearrangement joins TRBV5-1 to TRBJ1-5; 10 bases match TRBD1. Germline CDR1 and CDR2: SGHRS and YFSETQ. With V trimmed by 0 bases and J by 2 bases, 2 bases remained unmatched. This CDR3 is built from 16 residues. CDR3 region: CASSLGDRGGNQPQHF. In DNA form, the CDR3 reads TGCGCCAGCAGCTTGGGGGACAGGGGAGGCAATCAGCCCCAGCATTTT.

The chain uses TRBV5-4 and TRBJ2-5, with D unclear. The germline CDR1 and CDR2 sequences are SGHNT and YYREEE (reference sequence). V lost 4 bases and J 2 bases, leaving 15 bases between the germline ends. The CDR3 extends over 15 amino acids. The CDR3 bases are TGTGCCAGCAGCAAAAGCTCCAGGTCGCAAGAGACCCAGTACTTC. Translating it yields CASSKSSRSQETQYF.

The J gene is TRBJ2-3, the V gene TRBV28; 7 bases are shared with TRBD1. The CDR3 spans 15 residues. Germline loops: CDR1 MDHEN, CDR2 SYDVKM. J was trimmed by 1 base and V by 7 bases; bases with no gene match: 8. The CDR3 here is CASTTLGTGTDTQYF. The CDR3 DNA follows: TGTGCCAGCACCACCCTCGGGACAGGCACAGATACGCAGTATTTT.

This chain uses TRBV5-1 with TRBJ2-5, with a tentative D call TRBD2 (5 bases). The CDR3 is 14 amino acids. Trimming pared 5 bases from V and 2 bases from J, leaving 13 bases between. From germline, CDR1 is SGHRS and CDR2 YFSETQ. The CDR3 region is CASRVSPGQETQYF. Here the CDR3 DNA reads TGCGCCAGCAGAGTTTCCCCGGGACAAGAGACCCAGTACTTC.

This chain connects TRBV6-5 to TRBJ2-3; possible D gene TRBD2, 7 bases. The germline V gene has CDR1 MNHEY and CDR2 SVGAGI. CDR3 size: 15 residues. Trimming shortened V by 10 bases and J by 3 bases, and 20 bases separated the two germline ends. CDR3 nucleotide sequence: TGTGCCACGCAAGTAGGGGGGGGACGGACAGATACGCAGTATTTT. It yields the protein CATQVGGGRTDTQYF.

The gene calls are TRBV27 and TRBJ1-1; tentative D call: TRBD1 (6 bases). Trimming took 6 bases from V and 5 from J, leaving 16 bases between them. The CDR3 covers 14 residues. Per the germline V gene, CDR1 is MNHEY and CDR2 is SMNVEV (reference sequence). CDR3 sequence: CASSELGGVTEAFF. The CDR3 DNA reads TGTGCCAGCAGCGAACTAGGGGGGGTTACTGAAGCTTTCTTT.

This chain joins TRBV10-3 and TRBJ1-1; D uncertain. The germline CDR1 and CDR2 sequences are ENHRY and SYGVKD. The CDR3 spans 15 residues. Trimming pared 0 bases from V and 5 bases from J, leaving 13 bases between. This chain's CDR3 is CAISESPIEKTEAFF. For the CDR3, the DNA is TGTGCCATCAGTGAGTCCCCTATAGAAAAGACTGAAGCTTTCTTT.

V usage is TRBV7-8 and J usage is TRBJ1-5, with D possibly TRBD1 on 5 matching bases. V was cut by 5 bases and J by 5 bases, with 13 bases left in between. The CDR3 is made up of 14 amino acids. Per the germline V gene, CDR1 is SGHVS and CDR2 is FQNEAQ. The CDR3 nucleotides read TGTGCCAGCAGCAAGGACACTTGGGATCAGCCCCAGCATTTT. Protein: CASSKDTWDQPQHF.

The CDR3 bases are TGTGCCAGCAGTGACAGGGAAGGCAATCAGCCCCAGCATTTT. Protein: CASSDREGNQPQHF. The chain couples TRBV2 to TRBJ1-5; TRBD1 is a possible D gene (5 bases). V lost 3 bases, J lost 2 bases, and 8 bases lay in between. Germline CDR1 is SNHLY and CDR2 is FYNNEI. This CDR3 comprises 14 residues.

The chain carries TRBV28 and TRBJ2-7; a weak D match, TRBD2 (7 bases). CDR1 is MDHEN, CDR2 SYDVKM, per germline. V lost 2 bases and J lost 2, with 13 bases in between. The CDR3 sequence is 15 residues long. The CDR3: CASSLGGAETYEQYF. The CDR3 nucleotides read TGTGCCAGCAGTTTAGGGGGGGCGGAGACCTACGAGCAGTACTTC.

This chain connects TRBV19 to TRBJ2-6, with D perhaps TRBD1 (5 bases). The CDR3 length is 17 residues. Germline loops: CDR1 LNHDA, CDR2 SQIVND (reference sequence). With 5 bases removed from V and 0 bases from J, the gap between germline ends came to 14 bases. CDR3 nucleotides: TGTGCCAGTAGTCCGCAGGGATCAGACTCTGGGGCCAACGTCCTGACTTTC. It is translated as CASSPQGSDSGANVLTF.

V gene TRBV6-5 combines with J gene TRBJ2-7, with 7 bases matching TRBD2. Germline CDR1 reads MNHEY; CDR2 reads SVGAGI. V gave up 6 bases and J gave up 4 bases; unmatched junction bases: 6. This CDR3 contains 13 residues. The CDR3 spells CASSFASGYEQYF. As DNA, the CDR3 is TGTGCCAGCAGCTTCGCTAGCGGATACGAGCAGTACTTC.

The chain carries TRBV18 and TRBJ2-7; 8 positions match TRBD1. V shed 2 bases, J shed 6 bases, and the junction held 3 bases outside the gene matches. The CDR3 is made up of 13 amino acids. CDR1 KGHSH and CDR2 LQKENI come from the germline V gene. The CDR3, as DNA: TGTGCCAGCTCACCAAGGACAGGGTTCGAGCAGTACTTC. It specifies CASSPRTGFEQYF.

This clone was seen a handful of times. The V call is TRBV28, the J call TRBJ1-5; 7 nucleotides agree with TRBD1. Germline V gives CDR1 MDHEN, CDR2 SYDVKM. Germline trimming cut 7 bases from V and 3 bases from J; bases unmatched to any gene: 9. This CDR3 spans 15 amino acids. The CDR3 reads CASTRGQFLNQPQHF. The DNA for the CDR3 is TGTGCCAGCACCCGGGGACAGTTTCTCAATCAGCCCCAGCATTTT.

The chain employs TRBV14 and TRBJ1-3, with 7 positions matching TRBD1. The V segment lost 0 bases and the J segment 4 bases; nucleotides outside the gene matches: 15. There are 19 residues in the CDR3. Germline values: CDR1 SGHDN, CDR2 FVKESK. CDR3 loop: CASSQDLRTGRLGGNTIYF. Here the CDR3 DNA reads TGTGCCAGCAGCCAAGATCTCCGGACAGGCCGTTTGGGAGGAAACACCATATATTTT.

The rearrangement links TRBV7-2 to TRBJ1-1, with TRBD1 as a possible D gene (5 bases). V lost 0 bases, J lost 4 bases, and 6 bases lay in between. Germline V CDR1 and CDR2: SGHTA, FQGNSA. The CDR3 runs 13 residues. CDR3 protein: CASSLAGATEAFF. CDR3 nucleotides: TGTGCCAGCAGCTTAGCTGGGGCCACTGAAGCTTTCTTT.